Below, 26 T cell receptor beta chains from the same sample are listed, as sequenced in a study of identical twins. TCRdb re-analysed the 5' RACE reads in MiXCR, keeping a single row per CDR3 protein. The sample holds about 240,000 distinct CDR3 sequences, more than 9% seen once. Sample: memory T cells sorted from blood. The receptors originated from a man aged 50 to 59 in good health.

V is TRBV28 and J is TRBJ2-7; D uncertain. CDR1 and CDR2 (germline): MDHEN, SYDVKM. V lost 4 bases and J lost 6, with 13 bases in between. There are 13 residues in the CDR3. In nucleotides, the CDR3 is TGTGCCAGCAGTTCCGGGTTTAAGGCCGAGCAGTACTTC. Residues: CASSSGFKAEQYF.

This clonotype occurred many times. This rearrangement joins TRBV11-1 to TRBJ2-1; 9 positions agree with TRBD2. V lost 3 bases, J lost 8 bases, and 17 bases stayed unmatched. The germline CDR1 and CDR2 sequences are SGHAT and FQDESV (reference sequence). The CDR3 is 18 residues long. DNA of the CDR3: TGTGCCAGCAGCTTTCCTCCCAGGCTAGCGGGAAAGAGGGATGAGCAGTTCTTC. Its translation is CASSFPPRLAGKRDEQFF.

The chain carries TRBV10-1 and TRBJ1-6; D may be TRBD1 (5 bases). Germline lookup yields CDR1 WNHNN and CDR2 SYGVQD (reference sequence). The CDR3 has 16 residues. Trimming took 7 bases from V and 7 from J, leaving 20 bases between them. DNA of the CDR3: TGCGCCAGCACCGTCGGGGGGGGGATAGGAAATTCACCCCTCCACTTT. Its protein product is CASTVGGGIGNSPLHF.

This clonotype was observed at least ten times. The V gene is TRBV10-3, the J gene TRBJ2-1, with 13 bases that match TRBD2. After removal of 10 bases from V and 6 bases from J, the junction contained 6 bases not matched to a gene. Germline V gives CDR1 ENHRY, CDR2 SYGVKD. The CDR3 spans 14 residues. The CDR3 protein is CANSGTSGTNEQFF. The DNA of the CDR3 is TGTGCCAACTCCGGGACTAGCGGGACCAATGAGCAGTTCTTC.

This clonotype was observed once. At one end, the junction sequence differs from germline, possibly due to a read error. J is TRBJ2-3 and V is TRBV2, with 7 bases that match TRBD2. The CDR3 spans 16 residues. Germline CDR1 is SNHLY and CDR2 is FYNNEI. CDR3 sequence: CASSGGLAVDTDTQNF. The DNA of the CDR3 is TGTGCCAGCAGTGGCGGCCTAGCGGTAGACACAGATACGCAGAATTTT.

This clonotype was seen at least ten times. CDR3: CASSLGGVLAKNIQYF. The CDR3 bases are TGTGCCAGCAGCTTAGGTGGCGTGCTAGCCAAAAACATTCAGTACTTC. The chain carries TRBV7-8 and TRBJ2-4; D is unresolved. The germline gives CDR1 SGHVS, CDR2 FQNEAQ. There are 16 residues in the CDR3. Trimming removed 1 base from V and 0 bases from J, with 10 bases in between.

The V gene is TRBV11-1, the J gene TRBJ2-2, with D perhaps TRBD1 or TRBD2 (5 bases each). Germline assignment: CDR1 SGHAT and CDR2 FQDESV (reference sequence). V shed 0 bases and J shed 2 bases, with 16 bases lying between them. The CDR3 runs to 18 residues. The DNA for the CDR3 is TGTGCCAGCAGCTTAGCGCATTACGCAGGGACCAACACCGGGGAGCTGTTTTTT. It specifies CASSLAHYAGTNTGELFF.

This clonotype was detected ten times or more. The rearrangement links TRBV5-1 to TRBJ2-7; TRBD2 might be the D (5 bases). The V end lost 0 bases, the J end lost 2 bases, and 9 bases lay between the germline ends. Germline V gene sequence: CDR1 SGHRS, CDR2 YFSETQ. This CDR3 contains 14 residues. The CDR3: CASSLALGAYEQYF. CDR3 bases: TGCGCCAGCAGCTTGGCCTTGGGAGCCTACGAGCAGTACTTC.

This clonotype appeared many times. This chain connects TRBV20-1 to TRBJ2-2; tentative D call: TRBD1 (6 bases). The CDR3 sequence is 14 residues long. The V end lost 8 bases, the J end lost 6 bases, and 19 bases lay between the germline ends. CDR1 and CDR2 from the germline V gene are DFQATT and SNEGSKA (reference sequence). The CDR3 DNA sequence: TGCAGTCCAACACAGGGCTTAGGCGCCGGGGAGCTGTTTTTT. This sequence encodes CSPTQGLGAGELFF.

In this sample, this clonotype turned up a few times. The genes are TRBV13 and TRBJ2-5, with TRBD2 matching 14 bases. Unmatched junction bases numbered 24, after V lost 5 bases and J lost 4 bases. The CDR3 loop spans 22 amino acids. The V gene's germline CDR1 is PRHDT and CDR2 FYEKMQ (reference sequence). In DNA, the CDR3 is TGTGCCAGCAGCCTCCAGTGGGGAACATCCGGGACTAGCGGGAGTGCGGTAGAGACCCAGTACTTC. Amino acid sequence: CASSLQWGTSGTSGSAVETQYF.

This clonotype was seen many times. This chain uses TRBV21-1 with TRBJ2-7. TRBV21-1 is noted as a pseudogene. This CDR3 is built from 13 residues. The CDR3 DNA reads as TGTGCCAGCAGCCAAAGGGCAGGGAACGAGCAGTACTTC. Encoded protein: CASSQRAGNEQYF.

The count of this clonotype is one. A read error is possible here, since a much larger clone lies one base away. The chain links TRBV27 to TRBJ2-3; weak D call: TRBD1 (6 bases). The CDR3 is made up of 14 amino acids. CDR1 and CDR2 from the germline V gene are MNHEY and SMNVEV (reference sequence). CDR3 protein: CAGRGEYSTDTQYF. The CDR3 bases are TGTGCCGGCAGGGGCGAATATAGCACAGATACGCAGTATTTT.

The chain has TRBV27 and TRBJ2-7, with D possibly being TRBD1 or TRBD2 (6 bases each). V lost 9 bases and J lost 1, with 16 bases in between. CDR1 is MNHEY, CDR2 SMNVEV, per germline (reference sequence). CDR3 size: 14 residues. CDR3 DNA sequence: TGTGCCAGGCGAGACGGGGGCCATTCCTACGAGCAGTACTTC. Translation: CARRDGGHSYEQYF.

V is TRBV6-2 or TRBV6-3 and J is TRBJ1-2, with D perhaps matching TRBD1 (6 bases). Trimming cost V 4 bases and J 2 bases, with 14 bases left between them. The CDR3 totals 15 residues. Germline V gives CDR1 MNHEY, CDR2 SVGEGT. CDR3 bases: TGTGCCAGCAGTTTACCGGGGGCGTACAACTATGGCTACACCTTC. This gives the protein CASSLPGAYNYGYTF.

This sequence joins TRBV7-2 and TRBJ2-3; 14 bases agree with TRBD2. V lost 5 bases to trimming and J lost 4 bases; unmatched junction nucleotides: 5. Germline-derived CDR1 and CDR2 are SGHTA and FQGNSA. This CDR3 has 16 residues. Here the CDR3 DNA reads TGTGCCAGCAGCCCGCCGGGACTAGCGGGAGCAGATACGCAGTATTTT. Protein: CASSPPGLAGADTQYF.

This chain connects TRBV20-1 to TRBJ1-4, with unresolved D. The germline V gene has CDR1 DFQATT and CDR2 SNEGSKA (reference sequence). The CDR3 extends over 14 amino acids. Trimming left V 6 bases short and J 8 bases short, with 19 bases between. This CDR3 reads CSAKLGASGEKLFF. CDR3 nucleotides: TGCAGTGCGAAGCTGGGTGCCTCGGGGGAAAAACTGTTTTTT.

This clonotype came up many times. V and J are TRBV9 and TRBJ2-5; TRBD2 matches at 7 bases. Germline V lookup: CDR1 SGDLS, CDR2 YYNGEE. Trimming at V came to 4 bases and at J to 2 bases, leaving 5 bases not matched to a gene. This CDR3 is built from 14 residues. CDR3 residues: CASSPGGGQETQYF. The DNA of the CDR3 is TGTGCCAGCAGCCCCGGGGGAGGGCAAGAGACCCAGTACTTC.

CDR3 sequence (DNA): TGTGCCAGCGGAGCTAGGCAGGGGGCGAATGAGCAGTTCTTC. This sequence encodes CASGARQGANEQFF. The chain has TRBV27 and TRBJ2-1; TRBD1 matches 8 bases. The ends lost 8 bases at V and 7 bases at J; junction bases unmatched: 10. The CDR3 loop spans 14 amino acids. Germline V gene lookup returns CDR1 MNHEY and CDR2 SMNVEV (reference sequence).

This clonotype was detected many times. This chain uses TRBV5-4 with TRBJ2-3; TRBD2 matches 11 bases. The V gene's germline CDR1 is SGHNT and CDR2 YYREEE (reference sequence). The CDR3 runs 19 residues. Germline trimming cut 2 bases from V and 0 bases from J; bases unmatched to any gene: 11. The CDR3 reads CASSFGLAGAGLSTDTQYF. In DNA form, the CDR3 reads TGTGCCAGCAGCTTCGGACTAGCGGGTGCCGGGCTTAGCACAGATACGCAGTATTTT.

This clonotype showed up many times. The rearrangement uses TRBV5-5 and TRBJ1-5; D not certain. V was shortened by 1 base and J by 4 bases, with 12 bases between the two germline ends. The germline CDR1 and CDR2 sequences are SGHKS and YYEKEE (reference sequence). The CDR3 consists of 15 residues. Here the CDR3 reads CASSLSQSRNQPQHF. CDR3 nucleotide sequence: TGTGCCAGCAGCTTGAGTCAGAGTCGAAATCAGCCCCAGCATTTT. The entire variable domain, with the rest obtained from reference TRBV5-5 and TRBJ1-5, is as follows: DAGVTQSPTHLIKTRGQQVTLRCSPISGHKSVSWYQQVLGQGPQFIFQYYEKEERGRGNFPDRFSARQFPNYSSELNVNALLLGDSALYLCASSLSQSRNQPQHFGDGTRLSIL.

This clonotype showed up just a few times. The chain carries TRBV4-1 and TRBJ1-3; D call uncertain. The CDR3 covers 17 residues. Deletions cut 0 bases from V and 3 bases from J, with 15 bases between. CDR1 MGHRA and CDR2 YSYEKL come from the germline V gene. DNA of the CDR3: TGCGCCAGCAGCCAAGAGTACCTTACTGGGGTTGGAAACACCATATATTTT. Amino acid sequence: CASSQEYLTGVGNTIYF.

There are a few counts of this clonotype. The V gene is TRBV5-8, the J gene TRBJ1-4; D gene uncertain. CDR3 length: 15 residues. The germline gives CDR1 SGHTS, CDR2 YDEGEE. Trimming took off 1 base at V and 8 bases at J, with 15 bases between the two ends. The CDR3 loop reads CASSLSLRNNEKLFF. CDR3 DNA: TGTGCCAGCAGCTTGTCGCTCAGGAATAACGAAAAACTGTTTTTT.

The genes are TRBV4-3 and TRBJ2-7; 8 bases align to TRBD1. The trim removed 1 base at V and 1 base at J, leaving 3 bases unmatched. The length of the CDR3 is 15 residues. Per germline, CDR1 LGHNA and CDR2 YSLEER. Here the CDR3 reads CASSQGTGKSYEQYF. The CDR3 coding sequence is TGCGCCAGCAGCCAAGGGACAGGGAAATCCTACGAGCAGTACTTC.

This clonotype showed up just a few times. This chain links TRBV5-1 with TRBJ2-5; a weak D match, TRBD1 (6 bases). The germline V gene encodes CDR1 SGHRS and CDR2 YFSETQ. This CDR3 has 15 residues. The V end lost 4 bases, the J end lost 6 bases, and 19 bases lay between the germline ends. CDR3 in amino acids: CASSPSTGSWKTQYF. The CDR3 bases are TGCGCCAGCAGCCCCTCCACAGGGTCATGGAAGACCCAGTACTTC.

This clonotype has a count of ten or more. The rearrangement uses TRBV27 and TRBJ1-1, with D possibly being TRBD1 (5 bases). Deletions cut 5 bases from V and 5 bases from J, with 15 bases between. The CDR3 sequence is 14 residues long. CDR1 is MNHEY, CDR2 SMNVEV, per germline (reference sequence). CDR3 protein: CASSPLPGGTEAFF. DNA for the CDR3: TGTGCCAGCAGTCCCCTCCCGGGGGGGACTGAAGCTTTCTTT.

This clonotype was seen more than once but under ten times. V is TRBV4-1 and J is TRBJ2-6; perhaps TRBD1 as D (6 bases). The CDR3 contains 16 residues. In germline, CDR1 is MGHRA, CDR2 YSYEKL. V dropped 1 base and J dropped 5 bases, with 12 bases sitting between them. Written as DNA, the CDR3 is TGCGCCAGCAGCCAAGGTAGACAGGAATGGGCCAACGTCCTGACTTTC. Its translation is CASSQGRQEWANVLTF.